These 2 T cell receptor beta chains were sequenced from one sample in a study of cytomegalovirus exposure and HLA in healthy donors. PCR amplification relied on 60 Vbeta primers (plus 13 Jbeta primers). TCRdb's copy holds only in-frame clones and misses some; the assay was immunoSEQ multiplex PCR. Its clone listing holds tens of thousands of clones. Sequences were obtained from PBMCs. All receptors come from a man aged 50 to 59 in good health and CMV-seropositive.

About this clone: An end of the junction differs from the germline gene, which may be a read error. J is TRBJ2-1 and V is TRBV7-7; TRBD2 matches 11 bases. The length of the CDR3 is 15 residues. Germline V gene sequence: CDR1 SSHAT, CDR2 FNYEAQ (reference sequence). For the CDR3, the DNA is TGTGCTAGCAGCGTCGGGACTAGCGGCTTCGATGAGCAGTTCTTC. Its protein is CASSVGTSGFDEQFF.

The genes are TRBV27 and TRBJ2-5; 13 nucleotides align to TRBD2. CDR1 is MNHEY, CDR2 SMNVEV, per germline (reference sequence). V gave up 6 bases and J gave up 4 bases; unmatched junction bases: 5. The CDR3 extends over 15 amino acids. CDR3 protein: CASREGLAGLETQYF. CDR3 in DNA: TGTGCCAGCAGGGAGGGACTAGCGGGATTAGAGACCCAGTACTTC.